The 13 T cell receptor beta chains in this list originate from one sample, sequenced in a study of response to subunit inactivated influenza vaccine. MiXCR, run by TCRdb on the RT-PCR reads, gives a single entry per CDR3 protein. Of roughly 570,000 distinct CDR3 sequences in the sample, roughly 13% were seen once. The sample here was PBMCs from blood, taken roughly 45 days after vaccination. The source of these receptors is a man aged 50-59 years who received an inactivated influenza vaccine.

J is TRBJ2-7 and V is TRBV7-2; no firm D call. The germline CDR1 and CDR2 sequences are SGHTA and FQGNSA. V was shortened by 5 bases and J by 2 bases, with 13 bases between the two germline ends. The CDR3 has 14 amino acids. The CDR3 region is CASSPALAAYEQYF. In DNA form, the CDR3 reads TGTGCCAGCAGCCCCGCATTAGCTGCCTACGAGCAGTACTTC. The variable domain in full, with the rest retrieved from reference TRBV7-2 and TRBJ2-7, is GAGVSQSPSNKVTEKGKDVELRCDPISGHTALYWYRQSLGQGLEFLIYFQGNSAPDKSGLPSDRFSAERTGGSVSTLTIQRTQQEDSAVYLCASSPALAAYEQYFGPGTRLTVT.

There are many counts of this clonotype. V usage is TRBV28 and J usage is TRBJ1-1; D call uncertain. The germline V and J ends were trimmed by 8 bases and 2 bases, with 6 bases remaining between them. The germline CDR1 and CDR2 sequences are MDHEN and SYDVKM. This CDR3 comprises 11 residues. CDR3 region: CASQRNTEAFF. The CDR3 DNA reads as TGTGCCAGCCAGAGAAACACTGAAGCTTTCTTT.

As DNA, the CDR3 is TGCGCCAGCAGCTTGGAGGGACACGATAATTCACCCCTCCACTTT. Its translation: CASSLEGHDNSPLHF. The V call is TRBV5-1, the J call TRBJ1-6; maybe TRBD1 (6 bases). Germline V gene data show CDR1 as SGHRS and CDR2 as YFSETQ. Trimming took 0 bases from V and 5 from J, leaving 9 bases between them. The CDR3 loop spans 15 amino acids.

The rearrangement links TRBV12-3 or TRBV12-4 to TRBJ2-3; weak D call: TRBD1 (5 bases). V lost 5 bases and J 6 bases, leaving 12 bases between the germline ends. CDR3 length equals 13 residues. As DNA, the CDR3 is TGTGCCAGCAGTCAGGGAAAAGGGGATACGCAGTATTTT. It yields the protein CASSQGKGDTQYF.

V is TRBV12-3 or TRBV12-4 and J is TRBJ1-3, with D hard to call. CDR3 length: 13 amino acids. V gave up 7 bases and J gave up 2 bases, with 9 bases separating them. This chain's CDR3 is CASNDGAGNTIYF. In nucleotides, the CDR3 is TGTGCCAGCAATGATGGGGCTGGAAACACCATATATTTT.

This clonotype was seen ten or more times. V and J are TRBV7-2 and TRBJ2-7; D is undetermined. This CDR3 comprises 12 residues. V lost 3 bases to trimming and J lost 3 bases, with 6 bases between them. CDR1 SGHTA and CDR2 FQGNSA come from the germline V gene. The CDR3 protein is CASSLDLYEQYF. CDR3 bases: TGTGCCAGCAGCTTGGACCTCTACGAGCAGTACTTC.

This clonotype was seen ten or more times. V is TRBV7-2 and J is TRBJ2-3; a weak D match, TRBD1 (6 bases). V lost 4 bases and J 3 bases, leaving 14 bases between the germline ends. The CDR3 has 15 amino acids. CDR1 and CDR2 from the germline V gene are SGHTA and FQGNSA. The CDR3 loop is CASSWRSGTTDTQYF. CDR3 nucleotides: TGTGCCAGCAGCTGGCGGTCGGGGACAACAGATACGCAGTATTTT.

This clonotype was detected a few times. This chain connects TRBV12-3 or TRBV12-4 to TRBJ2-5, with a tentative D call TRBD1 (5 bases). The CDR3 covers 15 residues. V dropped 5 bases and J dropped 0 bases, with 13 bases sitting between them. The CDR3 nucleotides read TGTGCCAGCAGTCCCCGACAGTGGTACCAAGAGACCCAGTACTTC. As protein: CASSPRQWYQETQYF.

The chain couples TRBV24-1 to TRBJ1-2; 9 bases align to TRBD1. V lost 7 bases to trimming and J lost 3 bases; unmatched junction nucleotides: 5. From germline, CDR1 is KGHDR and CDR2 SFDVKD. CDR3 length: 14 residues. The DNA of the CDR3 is TGTGCCACCAGCGGACAGGGGAACGACTATGGCTACACCTTC. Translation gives CATSGQGNDYGYTF.

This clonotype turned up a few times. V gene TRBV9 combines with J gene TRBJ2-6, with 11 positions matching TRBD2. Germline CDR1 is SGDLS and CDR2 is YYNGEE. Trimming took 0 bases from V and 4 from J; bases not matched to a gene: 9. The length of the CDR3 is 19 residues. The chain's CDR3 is CASSVAWTLAGAGANVLTF. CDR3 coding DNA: TGTGCCAGCAGCGTAGCTTGGACACTAGCGGGAGCCGGGGCCAACGTCCTGACTTTC.

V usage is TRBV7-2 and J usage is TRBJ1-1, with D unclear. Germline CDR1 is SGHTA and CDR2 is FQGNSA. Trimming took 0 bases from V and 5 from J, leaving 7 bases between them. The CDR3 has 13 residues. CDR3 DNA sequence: TGTGCCAGCAGCTTAGCCCAGGAGACTGAAGCTTTCTTT. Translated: CASSLAQETEAFF.

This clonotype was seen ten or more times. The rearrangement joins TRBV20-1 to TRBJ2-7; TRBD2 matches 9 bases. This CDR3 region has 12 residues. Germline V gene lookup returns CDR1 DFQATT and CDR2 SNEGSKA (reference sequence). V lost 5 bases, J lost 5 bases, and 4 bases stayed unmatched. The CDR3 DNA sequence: TGCAGTGCTCTTAGCGGGAGCCACGAGCAGTACTTC. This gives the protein CSALSGSHEQYF.

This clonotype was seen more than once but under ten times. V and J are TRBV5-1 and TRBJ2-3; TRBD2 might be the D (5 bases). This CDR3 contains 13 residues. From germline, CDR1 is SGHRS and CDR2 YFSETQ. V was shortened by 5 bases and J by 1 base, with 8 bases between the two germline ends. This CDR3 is CASRSGGTDTQYF. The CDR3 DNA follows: TGCGCCAGCAGATCCGGGGGCACAGATACGCAGTATTTT.